A single sample is the source of the 14 T cell receptor beta chains below, sequenced in a study of blood T cells in healthy people across ages. The second PCR ran about 6 to 12 cycles with a sample-barcoded 5' primer and J-beta primers. Each CDR3 protein is one row after TCRdb ran MiXCR on the 5' RACE reads. The sample consists of about 570,000 distinct CDR3 sequences, 27% of them appearing once. The sample consisted of blood. The receptors derive from a woman in her sixties or seventies in good health.

This clonotype was counted between two and nine times. This chain connects TRBV5-1 to TRBJ2-2; possible D gene TRBD2, 6 bases. V was cut by 0 bases and J by 6 bases, with 9 bases left in between. The germline V gene has CDR1 SGHRS and CDR2 YFSETQ. This CDR3 region has 14 residues. CDR3 sequence: CASSLDTGAGELFF. The CDR3, as DNA: TGCGCCAGCAGCTTGGACACGGGGGCCGGGGAGCTGTTTTTT.

This clonotype was observed a handful of times. The CDR3 DNA sequence: TGCAGTGCTAAACCCGGGCTCGAGCAGTACTTC. It translates to CSAKPGLEQYF. V and J are TRBV20-1 and TRBJ2-5; D call uncertain. The better agreement between TRBJ2-7 and the DNA end casts doubt on the J call. CDR1 and CDR2 from the germline V gene are DFQATT and SNEGSKA (reference sequence). The CDR3 sequence is 11 residues long.

V gene TRBV18 combines with J gene TRBJ2-5; either TRBD1 or TRBD2 may supply D (5 bases each). CDR1 and CDR2 (germline): KGHSH, LQKENI. The length of the CDR3 is 14 residues. V gave up 2 bases and J gave up 10 bases, with 17 bases separating them. Here the CDR3 reads CASSPSRDLWGQYF. The CDR3 DNA follows: TGTGCCAGCTCACCATCCAGGGACCTTTGGGGCCAGTACTTC.

The V call is TRBV20-1, the J call TRBJ2-6, with TRBD1 identical over 9 bases. The CDR3 has 16 amino acids. Looked up from germline, CDR1 is DFQATT and CDR2 is SNEGSKA (reference sequence). Losses at the gene ends were 6 bases for V and 0 bases for J; bases not matched to a gene: 6. In DNA, the CDR3 is TGCAGTGCAACAGGGGGCGGTGGCTCTGGGGCCAACGTCCTGACTTTC. Amino acids: CSATGGGGSGANVLTF.

This clonotype was counted only a few times. This chain joins TRBV12-3 or TRBV12-4 and TRBJ2-3, with TRBD1 matching 12 bases. The CDR3 runs to 16 residues. Germline trimming cut 6 bases from V and 5 bases from J; bases unmatched to any gene: 9. In DNA form, the CDR3 reads TGTGCCAGCAGCTCAACGGGACAGGGGGCACGAGATACGCAGTATTTT. As protein: CASSSTGQGARDTQYF.

As concerns this clonotype: One end of the junction does not line up with germline, which may come from a read error. The chain couples TRBV7-7 to TRBJ2-5, with D possibly TRBD2 on 5 matching bases. Looked up from germline, CDR1 is SSHAT and CDR2 is FNYEAQ (reference sequence). This CDR3 is built from 15 residues. The CDR3 DNA sequence: TGTGCTAGCAGCAAAAGCCGGGAATCGAAAGAGACCCAGTACTTC. It is translated as CASSKSRESKETQYF.

This clonotype was observed a single time. The J gene is TRBJ1-4, the V gene TRBV19; D might be TRBD1 (6 bases). Trimming removed 4 bases at V and 3 bases at J, with 12 bases between. The length of the CDR3 is 15 residues. In germline, CDR1 is LNHDA, CDR2 SQIVND (reference sequence). The CDR3 sequence: CASSKQGGPNEKLFF. CDR3 sequence (DNA): TGTGCCAGTAGTAAACAGGGTGGGCCTAATGAAAAACTGTTTTTT. The full variable domain, in which reference TRBV19 and TRBJ1-4 provide the parts outside the CDR3, is DGGITQSPKYLFRKEGQNVTLSCEQNLNHDAMYWYRQDPGQGLRLIYYSQIVNDFQKGDIAEGYSVSREKKESFPLTVTSAQKNPTAFYLCASSKQGGPNEKLFFGSGTQLSVL.

The chain carries TRBV29-1 and TRBJ2-1; D possibly corresponds to TRBD1 (6 bases). The CDR3 is made up of 14 amino acids. CDR1 and CDR2 from the germline V gene are SQVTM and ANQGSEA. With 6 bases removed from V and 0 bases from J, the gap between germline ends came to 12 bases. The CDR3 sequence: CSVYTGSSYNEQFF. CDR3 coding DNA: TGCAGCGTATACACAGGGAGCTCCTACAATGAGCAGTTCTTC.

The gene calls are TRBV27 and TRBJ2-1, with D possibly TRBD2 on 6 matching bases. This CDR3 has 15 amino acids. Looked up from germline, CDR1 is MNHEY and CDR2 is SMNVEV (reference sequence). V was pared by 2 bases and J by 8 bases, with 16 bases between. CDR3 sequence: CASSLSPSDDDEQFF. In DNA, the CDR3 is TGTGCCAGCAGTTTAAGTCCTAGCGACGACGATGAGCAGTTCTTC.

This chain uses TRBV20-1 with TRBJ1-1; 9 bases line up with TRBD1. J was trimmed by 6 bases and V by 1 base; bases with no gene match: 24. This CDR3 spans 20 amino acids. Germline CDR1 reads DFQATT; CDR2 reads SNEGSKA (reference sequence). The CDR3 region is CSARGGRGQGTLRTGAEAFF. CDR3 nucleotides: TGCAGTGCTAGAGGGGGAAGGGGACAGGGAACCCTCAGGACTGGGGCTGAAGCTTTCTTT.

This clonotype was counted between two and nine times. The rearrangement links TRBV5-1 to TRBJ2-1; D unresolved. Trimming removed 0 bases at V and 7 bases at J, with 14 bases between. CDR3 length: 15 residues. The germline V gene has CDR1 SGHRS and CDR2 YFSETQ. CDR3 protein: CASSLGLRKWNEQFF. CDR3 DNA sequence: TGCGCCAGCAGCTTGGGGCTACGTAAATGGAATGAGCAGTTCTTC. The entire variable domain, with the rest obtained from reference TRBV5-1 and TRBJ2-1, is as follows: KAGVTQTPRYLIKTRGQQVTLSCSPISGHRSVSWYQQTPGQGLQFLFEYFSETQRNKGNFPGRFSGRQFSNSRSEMNVSTLELGDSALYLCASSLGLRKWNEQFFGPGTRLTVL.

The chain combines TRBV4-3 with TRBJ2-7; the D is unclear. The germline CDR1 and CDR2 sequences are LGHNA and YSLEER. V gave up 0 bases and J gave up 5 bases, with 11 bases separating them. The CDR3 runs 14 residues. In DNA form, the CDR3 reads TGCGCCAGCAGCCAAGACAGGTCGTCAGACGAGCAGTACTTC. Protein: CASSQDRSSDEQYF.

This chain links TRBV20-1 with TRBJ1-2; 7 positions match TRBD1. The J segment lost 3 bases and the V segment lost 6 bases, leaving 7 bases of the junction unmatched. The germline CDR1 and CDR2 sequences are DFQATT and SNEGSKA (reference sequence). The CDR3 spans 13 residues. The CDR3 is CSASQGGHYGYTF. DNA for the CDR3: TGCAGTGCCTCCCAGGGGGGCCACTATGGCTACACCTTC.

This chain connects TRBV6-1 to TRBJ2-5; D ambiguous. The CDR3 runs to 14 residues. Trimming cost V 6 bases and J 2 bases, with 13 bases left between them. Germline CDR1 is MNHNS and CDR2 is SASEGT. CDR3 in amino acids: CASSRRAPQETQYF. The CDR3 DNA is TGTGCCAGCAGCCGAAGAGCCCCTCAAGAGACCCAGTACTTC.